The 29 T cell receptor beta chains in this list originate from one sample, sequenced in a study of blood T cells in healthy people across ages. Primers used in a second PCR of about 7 to 11 cycles were a sample-barcoded 5' primer and a J-beta primer mix. TCRdb re-derived calls from the 5' RACE reads in MiXCR, one entry per CDR3 protein. This table holds about 1.8 million distinct CDR3 sequences, less than 50% found once. The sequencing sample was made of blood. These receptors all come from a woman aged 40 to 50 in good health.

Only a few counts were recorded for this clonotype. The chain carries TRBV12-3 or TRBV12-4 and TRBJ1-1; no firm D call. This CDR3 is 13 amino acids long. The V and J ends lost 7 bases and 4 bases respectively, with 13 bases between them. Written as DNA, the CDR3 is TGTGCCAGCACCCTGGGCACAGCCACTGAAGCTTTCTTT. Residues: CASTLGTATEAFF.

This clonotype was recorded many times. The chain combines TRBV12-3 or TRBV12-4 with TRBJ2-4; D assignment may be TRBD1 or TRBD2 (5 bases each). Matching the DNA end better, TRBJ2-7 makes the J call doubtful. CDR3 length: 13 residues. The chain's CDR3 is CASSLVGVGEQYF. The DNA of the CDR3 is TGTGCCAGCAGTTTGGTGGGGGTTGGCGAGCAGTACTTC.

This chain uses TRBV27 with TRBJ2-7; D unresolved. V was trimmed by 4 bases and J by 6 bases, leaving 13 bases between them. The germline gives CDR1 MNHEY, CDR2 SMNVEV (reference sequence). This CDR3 spans 13 amino acids. The CDR3, as DNA: TGTGCCAGCAGTTCACCAATTAGAGGCGAGCAGTACTTC. Translated, it gives CASSSPIRGEQYF.

This clonotype was detected ten times or more. The rearrangement links TRBV18 to TRBJ2-5; tentatively, D is TRBD1 (5 bases). The CDR3 sequence is 13 residues long. Germline V lookup: CDR1 KGHSH, CDR2 LQKENI. Trimming stripped 8 bases from V and 2 bases from J, with 12 bases between. The CDR3 DNA sequence: TGTGCCAGCAGCCCCCAGGGTCAAGAGACCCAGTACTTC. It codes for CASSPQGQETQYF.

This sequence joins TRBV28 and TRBJ2-7; possibly TRBD2 for D (6 bases). V lost 10 bases, J lost 0 bases, and 16 bases lay in between. The CDR3 sequence is 14 residues long. Germline-derived CDR1 and CDR2 are MDHEN and SYDVKM. The CDR3: CATRMGGDSYEQYF. The DNA for the CDR3 is TGTGCCACCCGGATGGGGGGTGACTCCTACGAGCAGTACTTC.

The genes are TRBV6-5 and TRBJ2-4; D may be TRBD2 (6 bases). Germline CDR1 and CDR2: MNHEY and SVGAGI. The CDR3 has 13 residues. V lost 6 bases, J lost 13 bases, and 19 bases lay in between. The CDR3 region has the DNA TGTGCCAGCAGAGTCGGGGGATCCTACGGGCAGTACTTC. Protein sequence: CASRVGGSYGQYF.

This clonotype was observed a few times. This chain uses TRBV7-2 with TRBJ2-3; D unresolved. CDR1 is SGHTA and CDR2 is FQGNSA in the germline V gene. The CDR3 consists of 11 residues. Trimming took off 1 base at V and 10 bases at J, with 6 bases between the two ends. For the CDR3, the DNA is TGTGCCAGCAGCTTAGGGGCTGCGCAGTATTTT. The encoded protein is CASSLGAAQYF. Looking up the rest from reference TRBV7-2 and TRBJ2-3 gives the full variable domain: GAGVSQSPSNKVTEKGKDVELRCDPISGHTALYWYRQSLGQGLEFLIYFQGNSAPDKSGLPSDRFSAERTGGSVSTLTIQRTQQEDSAVYLCASSLGAAQYFGPGTRLTVL.

The chain recombines TRBV28 with TRBJ2-5, with D maybe TRBD2 (5 bases). The DNA end is a closer match to TRBJ2-7, so the J assignment may be wrong. The CDR3 runs 12 residues. From germline, CDR1 is MDHEN and CDR2 SYDVKM. DNA for the CDR3: TGTGCCACATGGCCGGGGTACCACGAGCAGTACTTC. Its protein is CATWPGYHEQYF.

The rearrangement links TRBV20-1 to TRBJ2-5; 7 nucleotides agree with TRBD1. Germline V gene lookup returns CDR1 DFQATT and CDR2 SNEGSKA (reference sequence). The CDR3 covers 14 residues. V shed 4 bases, J shed 1 base, and the junction held 6 bases outside the gene matches. CDR3 DNA: TGCAGTGCTACCCGAGGGGGCCCCCAAGAGACCCAGTACTTC. As protein: CSATRGGPQETQYF.

Concerning this clonotype: The junction does not match germline at one end; this may be a read error. V usage is TRBV29-1 and J usage is TRBJ2-1, with a possible D match to TRBD2 (5 bases). Germline lookup yields CDR1 SQVTM and CDR2 ANQGSEA. The CDR3 has 11 amino acids. This CDR3 is CSVGIYNERYF. In nucleotides, the CDR3 is TGCAGCGTTGGCATCTACAATGAGCGGTACTTC.

To note about this clonotype: One end of the junction does not line up with germline, which may come from a read error. V and J are TRBV7-2 and TRBJ1-2; D uncertain. CDR3 length: 16 residues. Germline CDR1 and CDR2: SGHTA and FQGNSA. Here the CDR3 reads CASSLSRTVLPYGYTF. The CDR3 DNA follows: TGTGCCAGCAGCTTATCGCGGACCGTATTACCCTATGGCTACACATTC.

In its sample, this clonotype was seen a few times. The rearrangement links TRBV13 to TRBJ2-7; 15 nucleotides align to TRBD2. The better agreement between TRBJ2-5 and the DNA end casts doubt on the J call. CDR3 length equals 18 residues. CDR1 is PRHDT, CDR2 FYEKMQ, per germline (reference sequence). CDR3 sequence: CASSIRTSGGASAETQYF. DNA of the CDR3: TGTGCCAGCAGCATCCGGACTAGCGGGGGGGCCTCGGCAGAGACCCAGTACTTC.

This clonotype turned up a few times. This chain joins TRBV4-3 and TRBJ2-5; no clear D. The germline V gene has CDR1 LGHNA and CDR2 YSLEER. V was pared by 0 bases and J by 7 bases, with 9 bases between. The CDR3 covers 13 residues. The CDR3 sequence: CASSQDTPSTQYF. CDR3 DNA: TGCGCCAGCAGCCAAGACACCCCGTCGACCCAGTACTTC.

The rearrangement joins TRBV10-3 to TRBJ1-5, with D uncertain. The CDR3 has 16 amino acids. Trimming cost V 6 bases and J 0 bases, with 15 bases left between them. CDR1 and CDR2 from the germline V gene are ENHRY and SYGVKD. The CDR3 nucleotides are TGTGCCATCAGCCCCGAACCGGAAGGTAGCAATCAGCCCCAGCATTTT. This encodes CAISPEPEGSNQPQHF.

The CDR3 reads CSVKGDSGQETQYF. The CDR3 DNA reads TGCAGCGTTAAGGGGGACAGTGGACAAGAGACCCAGTACTTC. The V and J genes are TRBV29-1 and TRBJ2-5, with 7 nucleotides matching TRBD1. The V and J ends lost 5 bases and 2 bases, in that order; junction bases with no gene match: 8. The CDR3 extends over 14 amino acids. Germline CDR1 and CDR2: SQVTM and ANQGSEA.

The chain recombines TRBV24-1 with TRBJ2-1; D uncertain. The closer fit of TRBJ2-7 to the DNA end suggests the J call may be wrong. The CDR3 has 23 amino acids. Germline CDR1 KGHDR, CDR2 SFDVKD. The CDR3 DNA is TGTGCCACCAGTGATAAATGGGCCTACCCGGTTAGATCTTCGGCGAGCTCCTACAATGAGCAGTACTTC. Encoded protein: CATSDKWAYPVRSSASSYNEQYF.

This chain connects TRBV10-3 to TRBJ2-7; possible D gene TRBD2, 5 bases. The germline CDR1 and CDR2 sequences are ENHRY and SYGVKD. Trimming took off 0 bases at V and 5 bases at J, with 11 bases between the two ends. This CDR3 is built from 14 residues. This chain's CDR3 is CAISESGDSDEQYF. DNA for the CDR3: TGTGCCATCAGTGAGTCGGGAGATTCCGACGAGCAGTACTTC.

In this sample, this clonotype turned up a few times. V is TRBV19 and J is TRBJ2-6, with no clear D. V shed 5 bases and J shed 4 bases, with 9 bases lying between them. The CDR3 has 14 amino acids. The germline V gene encodes CDR1 LNHDA and CDR2 SQIVND (reference sequence). CDR3 residues: CASSPGLGANVLTF. Written as DNA, the CDR3 is TGTGCCAGTAGTCCGGGTTTAGGGGCCAACGTCCTGACTTTC.

This clonotype was counted a few times. The chain uses TRBV29-1 and TRBJ1-2; D gene uncertain. V gave up 0 bases and J gave up 7 bases, with 9 bases separating them. CDR3 length: 12 residues. The germline V gene has CDR1 SQVTM and CDR2 ANQGSEA. The CDR3 coding sequence is TGCAGCGTTGAAGATACGGGCTCTGGCTACACCTTC. Its translation: CSVEDTGSGYTF.

As DNA, the CDR3 is TGTGCCAGCAGCTATCTAGCGGGGGGGCCGAGCACAGATACGCAGTATTTT. This translates into CASSYLAGGPSTDTQYF. The chain links TRBV7-2 to TRBJ2-3; 12 bases align to TRBD2. Trimming cost V 4 bases and J 0 bases; bases outside gene matches: 5. Germline CDR1 is SGHTA and CDR2 is FQGNSA. The CDR3 is 17 residues long.

The rearrangement links TRBV7-2 to TRBJ2-1; D ambiguous. The length of the CDR3 is 14 residues. CDR1 and CDR2 from the germline V gene are SGHTA and FQGNSA. The ends were cut back, 5 bases at V and 4 bases at J, with 12 bases in the middle. The CDR3 DNA reads as TGTGCCAGCAGCCCATCTTCGGGTTACAATGAGCAGTTCTTC. Translation gives CASSPSSGYNEQFF.

In this sample, this clonotype turned up a few times. CDR3 DNA: TGTGCCATCAGTGAGTCGCCCCCGGGACAGGGACACGAGACCCAGTACTTC. As protein: CAISESPPGQGHETQYF. The rearrangement links TRBV10-3 to TRBJ2-5; TRBD1 aligns across 9 bases. The CDR3 is 17 residues long. CDR1 and CDR2 (germline): ENHRY, SYGVKD. The junction had 10 bases not matched to a gene; V was cut back by 0 bases and J by 5 bases.

This chain uses TRBV10-3 with TRBJ2-1; the match to TRBD1 covers 9 bases. This CDR3 is built from 13 residues. CDR1 ENHRY and CDR2 SYGVKD come from the germline V gene. The J segment lost 6 bases and the V segment lost 10 bases, leaving 7 bases of the junction unmatched. Here the CDR3 DNA reads TGTGCCAACCAGGGACAGGGTTCCAATGAGCAGTTCTTC. This encodes CANQGQGSNEQFF.

The rearrangement uses TRBV7-2 and TRBJ2-3; 9 bases agree with TRBD2. The CDR3 spans 15 residues. The V and J ends lost 3 bases and 2 bases, in that order; junction bases with no gene match: 3. Germline assignment: CDR1 SGHTA and CDR2 FQGNSA. The CDR3, as DNA: TGTGCCAGCAGCTTGGTAGCGGGGGTCACAGATACGCAGTATTTT. Residues: CASSLVAGVTDTQYF. Supplemented by reference TRBV7-2 and TRBJ2-3, the full variable domain reads GAGVSQSPSNKVTEKGKDVELRCDPISGHTALYWYRQSLGQGLEFLIYFQGNSAPDKSGLPSDRFSAERTGGSVSTLTIQRTQQEDSAVYLCASSLVAGVTDTQYFGPGTRLTVL.

The chain uses TRBV4-3 and TRBJ2-1, with 7 positions matching TRBD2. V lost 0 bases to trimming and J lost 8 bases; unmatched junction nucleotides: 7. The CDR3 has 15 amino acids. CDR1 LGHNA and CDR2 YSLEER come from the germline V gene. CDR3 in DNA: TGCGCCAGCAGCCAAGATCAGACTAGCACCGATGAGCAGTTCTTC. It translates to CASSQDQTSTDEQFF.

This clonotype was recorded at least ten times. The chain links TRBV27 to TRBJ1-2, with D unresolved. V dropped 6 bases and J dropped 1 base, with 9 bases sitting between them. CDR1 is MNHEY, CDR2 SMNVEV, per germline (reference sequence). The CDR3 loop spans 13 amino acids. The CDR3 is CASSPTDNYGYTF. The DNA of the CDR3 is TGTGCCAGCAGCCCTACAGATAACTATGGCTACACCTTC.

This clonotype was seen more than once but under ten times. The genes are TRBV28 and TRBJ2-7; D may correspond to TRBD1 or TRBD2 (5 bases each). From germline, CDR1 is MDHEN and CDR2 SYDVKM. The CDR3 is made up of 14 amino acids. V dropped 1 base and J dropped 5 bases, with 12 bases sitting between them. Here the CDR3 reads CASSLSRESNEQYF. The CDR3, as DNA: TGTGCCAGCAGTTTATCCAGGGAGAGCAACGAGCAGTACTTC.

The V and J genes are TRBV7-2 and TRBJ2-7, with 12 positions matching TRBD2. J lost 7 bases, V lost 5 bases, and 9 bases had no gene match. Germline loops: CDR1 SGHTA, CDR2 FQGNSA. This CDR3 is built from 15 residues. The CDR3 sequence is CASSTSGGRSKEQYF. CDR3 coding DNA: TGTGCCAGCAGCACTAGCGGGGGGCGCTCGAAAGAGCAGTACTTC.

The chain uses TRBV29-1 and TRBJ1-5; no clear D gene. V dropped 4 bases and J dropped 0 bases, with 7 bases sitting between them. The CDR3 loop spans 13 amino acids. Germline V CDR1 and CDR2: SQVTM, ANQGSEA. CDR3 DNA: TGCAGCGTTGCCCAAGATAGCAATCAGCCCCAGCATTTT. Its translation is CSVAQDSNQPQHF.